This T cell receptor beta chain emerged from a study of blood T cell repertoires in COVID-19. Study as a whole: Spain, Italy and the United States supplied samples that represented acute and convalescent COVID-19. T cells, B-cell-depleted T cells, or PBMCs provided the cDNA or gDNA that served as material.

As handled by the study authors: Reference gene primer amplification in the assay estimated nucleated cell counts. The data were produced by immunoSEQ multiplex PCR, yet TCRdb's version contains in-frame clones alone and is incomplete. V, J and clone size reflect that table, while D and trimming were determined from the DNA. The repertoire holds some 80,000 clones, 88% seen once, with approximately 19% in the top ten. Trimming at V came to 4 bases and at J to 2 bases, leaving 4 bases not matched to a gene. Germline lookup yields CDR1 MNHEY and CDR2 SVGEGT. CDR3 length: 14 amino acids. The sample consisted of peripheral blood. The gene calls are TRBV6-2 or TRBV6-3 and TRBJ2-7; 8 bases map to TRBD2. The TCR sequence derives from a human donor in a cohort sampled during active COVID-19. The CDR3 sequence: CASSSRGDTYEQYF. The CDR3 nucleotides read TGTGCCAGCAGTTCGCGGGGGGACACCTACGAGCAGTACTTC.